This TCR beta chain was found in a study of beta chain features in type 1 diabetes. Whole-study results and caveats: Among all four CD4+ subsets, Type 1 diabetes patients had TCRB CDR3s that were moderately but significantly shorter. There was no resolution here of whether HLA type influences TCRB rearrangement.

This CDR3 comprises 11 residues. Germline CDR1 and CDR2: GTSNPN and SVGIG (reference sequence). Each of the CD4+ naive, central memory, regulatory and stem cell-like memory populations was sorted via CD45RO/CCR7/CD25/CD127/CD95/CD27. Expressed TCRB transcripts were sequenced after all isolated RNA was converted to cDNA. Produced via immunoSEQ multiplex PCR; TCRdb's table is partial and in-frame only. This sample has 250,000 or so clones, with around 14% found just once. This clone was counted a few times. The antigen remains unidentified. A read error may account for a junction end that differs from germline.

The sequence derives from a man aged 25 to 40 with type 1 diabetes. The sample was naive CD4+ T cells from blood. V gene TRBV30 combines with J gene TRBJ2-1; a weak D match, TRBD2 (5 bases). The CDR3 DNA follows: TGTGCCTGGAGCGACCGGGATCTTCCCCTCTTC. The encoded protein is CAWSDRDLPLF.